Given below is one T cell receptor beta chain in context. The antigen remains undetermined. This CDR3 comprises 15 residues. The germline gives CDR1 SGHKS, CDR2 YYEKEE (reference sequence). With 1 base clipped from V and 6 bases from J, the junction kept 8 bases outside the gene matches. Here immunoSEQ multiplex PCR was the method, and the copy in TCRdb shows in-frame clones only, minus some. The data hold 35,000 or so clones, with about 83% observed a single time. These data are taken from a study of T cells in localized non-small cell lung cancer. Study results and limitations: Of the top 100 tumor clones, median around 50 were in adjacent lung, 25 to 35 among its top 100. Since sequencing was restricted to only one region of the tumor, intratumor heterogeneity remains a possibility.

The chain carries TRBV5-5 and TRBJ2-7, with TRBD1 identical over 9 bases. The receptor was isolated from a woman aged 35-70 years with stage I lung adenocarcinoma. The sequenced sample was peripheral blood, obtained before any cancer treatment. The CDR3 region is CASSLWNRGLGEQYF. In nucleotides, the CDR3 is TGTGCCAGCAGCTTGTGGAACAGGGGGCTAGGCGAGCAGTACTTC.